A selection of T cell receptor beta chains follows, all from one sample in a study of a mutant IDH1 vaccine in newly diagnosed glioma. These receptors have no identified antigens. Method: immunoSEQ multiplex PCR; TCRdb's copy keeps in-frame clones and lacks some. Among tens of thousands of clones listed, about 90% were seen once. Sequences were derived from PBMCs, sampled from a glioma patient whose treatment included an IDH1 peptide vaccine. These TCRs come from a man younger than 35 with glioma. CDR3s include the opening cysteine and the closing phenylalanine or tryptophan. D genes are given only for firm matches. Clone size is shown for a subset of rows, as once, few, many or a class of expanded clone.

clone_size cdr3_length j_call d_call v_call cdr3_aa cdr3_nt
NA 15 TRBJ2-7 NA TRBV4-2 CASSQGSGTSYEQYF TGTGCCAGCAGCCAGGGGAGTGGGACCTCCTACGAGCAGTACTTC
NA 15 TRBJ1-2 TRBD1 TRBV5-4 CASSLGTGKNYGYTF TGTGCCAGCAGCTTGGGGACAGGGAAGAACTATGGCTACACCTTC
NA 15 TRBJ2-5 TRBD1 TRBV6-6 CASSYAVVRGETQYF TGTGCCAGCAGTTACGCCGTGGTCAGGGGGGAGACCCAGTACTTC
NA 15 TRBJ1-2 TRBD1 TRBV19 CASSIGDRGIYGYTF TGTGCCAGTAGTATCGGGGACAGGGGAATCTATGGCTACACCTTC
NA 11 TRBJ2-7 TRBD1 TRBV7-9 CASSPGQGQYF TGTGCCAGCAGCCCTGGACAGGGACAGTACTTC
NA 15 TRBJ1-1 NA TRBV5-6 CASSPEGQSNTEAFF TGTGCCAGCAGCCCGGAAGGGCAGAGCAACACTGAAGCTTTCTTT
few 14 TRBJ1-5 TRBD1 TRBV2 CASSLTGGNQPQHF TGTGCCAGCAGTTTGACAGGGGGCAATCAGCCCCAGCATTTT
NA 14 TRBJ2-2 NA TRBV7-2 CASSLGLRTGELFF TGTGCCAGCAGCTTAGGGCTCAGAACCGGGGAGCTGTTTTTT
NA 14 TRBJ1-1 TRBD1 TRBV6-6 CASSLTGGGTEAFF TGTGCCAGCAGTTTGACAGGGGGTGGCACTGAAGCTTTCTTT
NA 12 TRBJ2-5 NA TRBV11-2 CASSLDLETQYF TGTGCCAGCAGCTTAGACTTGGAGACCCAGTACTTC
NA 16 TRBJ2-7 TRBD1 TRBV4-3 CASSQDHRGRGYEQYF TGCGCCAGCAGCCAAGACCACAGGGGGCGCGGATACGAGCAGTACTTC
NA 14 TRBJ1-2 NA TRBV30 CAWSAPRVHYGYTF TGTGCCTGGAGTGCCCCCCGGGTTCACTATGGCTACACCTTC
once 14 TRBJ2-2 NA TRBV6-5 CASRGGVGTGELFF TGTGCCAGCAGGGGGGGAGTGGGAACCGGGGAGCTGTTTTTT
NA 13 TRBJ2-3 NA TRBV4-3 CASSQDLGDTQYF TGCGCCAGCAGCCAAGATTTAGGGGATACGCAGTATTTT
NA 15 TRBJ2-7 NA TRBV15 CATSTQPGTQNEQYF TGTGCCACCAGCACTCAACCCGGGACACAAAACGAGCAGTACTTC
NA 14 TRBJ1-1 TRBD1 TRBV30 CAWATGIGNTEAFF TGTGCCTGGGCGACAGGGATCGGGAACACTGAAGCTTTCTTT
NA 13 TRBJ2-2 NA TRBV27 CASMGLDTGELFF TGTGCCAGCATGGGGTTGGACACCGGGGAGCTGTTTTTT
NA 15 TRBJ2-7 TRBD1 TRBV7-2 CASSSPRQGSYEQYF TGTGCCAGCAGCTCCCCCAGACAGGGCTCCTACGAGCAGTACTTC
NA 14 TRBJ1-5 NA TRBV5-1 CASPGRVGDQPQHF TGCGCCAGCCCTGGGAGGGTCGGGGATCAGCCCCAGCATTTT
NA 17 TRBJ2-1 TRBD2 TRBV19 CASSIESGRRRSNEQFF TGTGCCAGTAGTATAGAAAGCGGGAGGAGACGTTCCAATGAGCAGTTCTTC
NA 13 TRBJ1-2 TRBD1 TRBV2 CASSGEGQGWGAF TGTGCCAGCAGTGGTGAAGGACAGGGGTGGGGGGCCTTC
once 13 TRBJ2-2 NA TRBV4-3 CASSPWDAGELFF TGCGCCAGCAGCCCTTGGGACGCCGGGGAGCTGTTTTTT
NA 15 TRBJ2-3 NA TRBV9 CASSAAPGNTDTQYF TGTGCCAGCAGCGCGGCTCCGGGAAACACAGATACGCAGTATTTT
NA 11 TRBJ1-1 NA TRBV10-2 CASTSGPEAFF TGCGCCAGCACCTCTGGACCTGAAGCTTTCTTT
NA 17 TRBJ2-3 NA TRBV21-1 CASSKAACGRRKDTQYF TGTGCCAGCAGCAAAGCGGCTTGCGGGAGGAGGAAGGATACGCAGTATTTT
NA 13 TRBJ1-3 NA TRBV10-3 CAIRDSSGNTIYF TGTGCCATCAGGGACAGCTCTGGAAACACCATATATTTT
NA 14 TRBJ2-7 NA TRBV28 CASSLVGESYEQYF TGTGCCAGCAGTTTGGTAGGGGAGTCCTACGAGCAGTACTTC
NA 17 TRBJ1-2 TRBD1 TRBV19 CASSISRPGQGIHGYTF TGTGCCAGTAGTATTAGTAGGCCGGGACAGGGCATCCATGGCTACACCTTC
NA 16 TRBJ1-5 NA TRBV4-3 CASSQDGGRGGQPQHF TGCGCCAGCAGCCAAGATGGGGGCAGAGGGGGTCAGCCCCAGCATTTT
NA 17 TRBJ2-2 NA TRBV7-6 CASSLAGTYLNTGELFF TGTGCCAGCAGCTTAGCGGGGACATACTTGAACACCGGGGAGCTGTTTTTT
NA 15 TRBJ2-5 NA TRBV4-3 CASSQDGGYQETQYF TGCGCCAGCAGCCAAGATGGGGGGTACCAAGAGACCCAGTACTTC
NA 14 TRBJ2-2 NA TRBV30 CAQGGERSTGELFF TGTGCCCAAGGGGGAGAAAGGAGCACCGGGGAGCTGTTTTTT
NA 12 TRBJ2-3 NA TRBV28 CASSSGRTLADF TGTGCCAGCAGTTCCGGAAGGACCTTAGCGGATTTT
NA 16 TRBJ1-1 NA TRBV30 CAWSVRGVPGGTEAFF TGTGCCTGGAGTGTACGGGGGGTTCCGGGTGGGACTGAAGCTTTCTTT
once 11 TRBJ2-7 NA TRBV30 CAWSTVYEQYF TGTGCCTGGAGTACAGTTTACGAGCAGTACTTC
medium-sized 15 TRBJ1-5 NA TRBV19 CASSPRVWAQQPQHF TGTGCCAGTAGTCCCCGAGTGTGGGCCCAACAGCCCCAGCATTTT